This T cell receptor (beta chain) was sequenced for a study of blood T cells in healthy people across ages. In the study overall: The template switching approach captured approximately one barcoded beta molecule for every two T cells.

General study findings and limits: Roughly linear age-related decline in beta diversity appeared, significant by age 40. Both higher diversity and more naive CD4+ cells marked long-lived donors when set against aged donors.

A second PCR of 7 to 11 cycles used a sample-barcoded 5' primer and a J-beta primer mix. Researchers report that a template-switch adaptor with 12 random nucleotides tagged each cDNA molecule. TCRdb used MiXCR to reprocess the 5' RACE reads, holding one entry per CDR3 protein. The sample has roughly 680,000 distinct CDR3 sequences; 40% to 65% are singletons. With regard to this clonotype: Its target is unknown. A much larger clone lies one base from this, so it may be a read error.

With 4 bases removed from V and 7 bases from J, the gap between germline ends came to 24 bases. Looked up from germline, CDR1 is SGDLS and CDR2 is YYNGEE. The CDR3 consists of 16 residues. This clonotype was sampled from a woman older than 75 in good health. The chain uses TRBV9 and TRBJ2-7, with D perhaps TRBD2 (6 bases). The specimen was blood. The CDR3 DNA reads as TGTGCCAGCAGCCCCGGAGGGATAGGGGATTACAATGAGCAGTACTTC. As protein: CASSPGGIGDYNEQYF.